One sample yielded the 14 T cell receptor beta chains listed below, sequenced in a study of CD8 T cells in Susac syndrome. About 0.45 to 1 ug RNA was reverse transcribed with random hexamers. TCRdb ran MiXCR on the immunoSEQ multiplex PCR reads and lists one entry per CDR3 protein. The profile shows hundreds of thousands of distinct CDR3 sequences, over 90% of them singletons. Sequenced: CD4+ T cells from PBMCs. These receptors were collected from a human donor with multiple sclerosis.

V is TRBV9 and J is TRBJ2-3; D is undetermined. Between the trimmed V and J ends, which lost 0 bases and 6 bases, there was a span of 17 bases. Germline V gives CDR1 SGDLS, CDR2 YYNGEE. This CDR3 region has 16 residues. The CDR3 nucleotides read TGTGCCAGCAGCGTAGATGCACAGAGCGCGTCGGATACGCAGTATTTT. Translating gives CASSVDAQSASDTQYF.

This chain links TRBV14 with TRBJ2-3; D is ambiguous. Germline V gene sequence: CDR1 SGHDN, CDR2 FVKESK. V lost 0 bases and J lost 9, with 7 bases in between. The CDR3 is 12 residues long. The CDR3 DNA reads as TGTGCCAGCAGCCAAGATCGTCTGACGCAGTATTTT. It codes for CASSQDRLTQYF.

The chain has TRBV3-1 and TRBJ1-6; D is unclear. CDR1 LGHDT and CDR2 YNNKEL come from the germline V gene (reference sequence). This CDR3 contains 15 residues. V lost 1 base, J lost 5 bases, and 9 bases lay in between. The DNA of the CDR3 is TGTGCCAGCAGCCAAGCACAGCCCGATAATTCACCCCTCCACTTT. It codes for CASSQAQPDNSPLHF.

The V gene is TRBV7-2, the J gene TRBJ1-2; D not resolved. The CDR3 runs 11 residues. The V end lost 5 bases, the J end lost 8 bases, and 9 bases lay between the germline ends. CDR1 and CDR2 from the germline V gene are SGHTA and FQGNSA. DNA for the CDR3: TGTGCCAGCAGCCTCACCTGGGGCTACACCTTC. It yields the protein CASSLTWGYTF.

The J gene is TRBJ1-4, the V gene TRBV4-2; D possibly corresponds to TRBD1 (6 bases). The CDR3 has 16 residues. V was shortened by 4 bases and J by 8 bases, with 20 bases between the two germline ends. In germline, CDR1 is LGHNA, CDR2 YNFKEQ. Here the CDR3 reads CASSPGGDIRLEKLFF. The DNA of the CDR3 is TGTGCCAGCAGCCCAGGTGGGGACATTCGGTTGGAAAAACTGTTTTTT.

CDR3: CASSQITSTEAFF. CDR3 DNA: TGTGCCAGCAGCCAAATTACCAGCACTGAAGCTTTCTTT. This rearrangement joins TRBV3-1 to TRBJ1-1; D unclear. Per germline, CDR1 LGHDT and CDR2 YNNKEL (reference sequence). The V end lost 2 bases, the J end lost 4 bases, and 8 bases lay between the germline ends. This CDR3 has 13 residues. Based on the CDR3 plus reference TRBV3-1 and TRBJ1-1, the full variable domain is DTAVSQTPKYLVTQMGNDKSIKCEQNLGHDTMYWYKQDSKKFLKIMFSYNNKELIINETVPNRFSPKSPDKAHLNLHINSLELGDSAVYFCASSQITSTEAFFGQGTRLTVV.

The V call is TRBV20-1, the J call TRBJ2-3; no firm D call. V lost 2 bases, J lost 0 bases, and 9 bases lay in between. This CDR3 spans 14 amino acids. Germline V lookup: CDR1 DFQATT, CDR2 SNEGSKA (reference sequence). The CDR3 bases are TGCAGTGCTAGAAACCCTTCTAGCACAGATACGCAGTATTTT. Protein: CSARNPSSTDTQYF.

The chain uses TRBV20-1 and TRBJ2-5; TRBD2 aligns across 9 bases. The CDR3 runs 17 residues. The germline gives CDR1 DFQATT, CDR2 SNEGSKA (reference sequence). Trimming at V came to 0 bases and at J to 1 base, leaving 9 bases not matched to a gene. The CDR3 DNA follows: TGCAGTGCTAGAGATCAGGCGGCTAGCGGGGCCCAAGAGACCCAGTACTTC. This gives the protein CSARDQAASGAQETQYF.

The rearrangement links TRBV20-1 to TRBJ1-6; 8 nucleotides align to TRBD1. CDR3 length: 16 amino acids. Germline assignment: CDR1 DFQATT and CDR2 SNEGSKA (reference sequence). Losses at the gene ends were 0 bases for V and 7 bases for J; bases not matched to a gene: 8. Here the CDR3 DNA reads TGCAGTGCTAGAGATCTGAGGACAGGGAGGAATTCACCCCTCCACTTT. Translating gives CSARDLRTGRNSPLHF.

The V and J genes are TRBV5-1 and TRBJ2-7; possible D gene TRBD2, 6 bases. From germline, CDR1 is SGHRS and CDR2 YFSETQ. The CDR3 spans 15 residues. V was shortened by 4 bases and J by 2 bases, with 16 bases between the two germline ends. The CDR3 is CASSLLGGRPYEQYF. Here the CDR3 DNA reads TGCGCCAGCAGCCTACTAGGAGGGCGTCCCTACGAGCAGTACTTC.

The J gene is TRBJ1-2, the V gene TRBV12-3 or TRBV12-4; 8 nucleotides match TRBD1. V was clipped by 5 bases and J by 4 bases; unmatched bases: 9. CDR3 length equals 15 residues. In nucleotides, the CDR3 is TGTGCCAGCAGTCCCTCGGACAGGGCGGGCTATGGCTACACCTTC. It yields the protein CASSPSDRAGYGYTF.

The chain carries TRBV18 and TRBJ1-1; D call uncertain. CDR1 and CDR2 (germline): KGHSH, LQKENI. The CDR3 has 11 residues. The ends were cut back, 2 bases at V and 7 bases at J, with 5 bases in the middle. This chain's CDR3 is CASSPKGEAFF. CDR3 bases: TGTGCCAGCTCACCAAAGGGTGAAGCTTTCTTT.

The chain employs TRBV3-1 and TRBJ2-4; no reliable D call. Germline assignment: CDR1 LGHDT and CDR2 YNNKEL (reference sequence). Trimming pared 4 bases from V and 6 bases from J, leaving 16 bases between. The CDR3 is made up of 15 amino acids. For the CDR3, the DNA is TGTGCCAGCAGCCTTGCCGGGCCCCGAGGAAACATTCAGTACTTC. Amino acids: CASSLAGPRGNIQYF.

This CDR3 is CSLSGGSTDTQYF. DNA of the CDR3: TGCAGTTTAAGCGGGGGATCCACAGATACGCAGTATTTT. The J gene is TRBJ2-3, the V gene TRBV20-1, with 8 bases fitting TRBD2. The CDR3 has 13 residues. With 8 bases clipped from V and 2 bases from J, the junction kept 6 bases outside the gene matches. Germline CDR1 is DFQATT and CDR2 is SNEGSKA (reference sequence).